These T cell receptor beta chains were read from a single sample in a study of breast tumors, draining lymph nodes, adjacent tissues. One entry per CDR3 protein results from TCRdb running MiXCR on the multiplex PCR reads. Of tens of thousands of distinct CDR3 sequences listed, around 52% are singletons. The source material was breast tumor tissue. The source of these receptors is a female donor with breast cancer. Some clones in this sample may be carry-over from other donors' samples. CDR3s include the opening cysteine and the closing phenylalanine or tryptophan. Each record gives: J gene, D gene, V gene, clone size, CDR3 protein, CDR3 DNA. A D gene is named only where the DNA matches it firmly. Size is omitted from some rows. Given values are once, few, many or a class for expanded clones.

J gene: TRBJ1-3; D gene: TRBD1; V gene: TRBV14; clone size: few; CDR3 protein: CASGRDSSGNTIYF; CDR3 DNA: TGTGCCAGCGGGCGGGACAGCTCTGGAAACACCATATATTTT
J gene: TRBJ2-7; D gene: TRBD1; V gene: TRBV30; clone size: many; CDR3 protein: CAWTRGQGSYEQYF; CDR3 DNA: TGTGCCTGGACCCGCGGACAGGGCTCCTACGAGCAGTACTTC
J gene: TRBJ2-5; D gene: -; V gene: TRBV4-1; clone size: -; CDR3 protein: CASSHTRDSETQYF; CDR3 DNA: TGCGCCAGCAGCCATACCAGGGATAGCGAGACCCAGTACTTC
J gene: TRBJ2-5; D gene: -; V gene: TRBV6-5; clone size: -; CDR3 protein: CASSQMGHRAQETQYF; CDR3 DNA: TGTGCCAGCAGTCAAATGGGGCACAGGGCCCAAGAGACCCAGTACTTC
J gene: TRBJ2-6; D gene: -; V gene: TRBV5-5; clone size: once; CDR3 protein: CASSLLGAVSGANVLTF; CDR3 DNA: TGTGCCAGCAGCTTGCTCGGGGCCGTGTCCGGGGCCAACGTCCTGACTTTC
J gene: TRBJ1-2; D gene: -; V gene: TRBV18; clone size: many; CDR3 protein: CASSSNHADTSGGYTF; CDR3 DNA: TGTGCCAGCTCATCAAACCACGCCGACACCTCCGGCGGCTACACCTTC
J gene: TRBJ2-1; D gene: -; V gene: TRBV11-2; clone size: -; CDR3 protein: CASSSGMAGAVEQFF; CDR3 DNA: TGTGCCAGCAGCTCCGGAATGGCGGGTGCGGTTGAGCAGTTCTTC
J gene: TRBJ1-2; D gene: -; V gene: TRBV6-5; clone size: many; CDR3 protein: CASTNKQGAYGYTF; CDR3 DNA: TGTGCCAGCACTAATAAACAGGGTGCCTATGGCTACACCTTC
J gene: TRBJ2-3; D gene: -; V gene: TRBV20-1; clone size: few; CDR3 protein: CSANTMRGADTQYF; CDR3 DNA: TGCAGTGCTAATACGATGCGAGGGGCGGATACGCAGTATTTT
J gene: TRBJ1-4; D gene: -; V gene: TRBV24-1; clone size: -; CDR3 protein: CATSDSAGAGEKLFF; CDR3 DNA: TGTGCCACCAGTGATTCTGCAGGGGCGGGTGAAAAACTGTTTTTT
J gene: TRBJ2-3; D gene: -; V gene: TRBV20-1; clone size: once; CDR3 protein: CSARRQGRTDTQYF; CDR3 DNA: TGCAGTGCTAGAAGGCAGGGAAGGACAGATACGCAGTATTTT
J gene: TRBJ2-3; D gene: TRBD2; V gene: TRBV24-1; clone size: -; CDR3 protein: CATSDLGRDYNEQYF; CDR3 DNA: TGTGCCACCAGTGATTTAGGCAGGGACTACAATGAGCAGTATTTT
J gene: TRBJ2-3; D gene: TRBD2; V gene: TRBV6-1; clone size: -; CDR3 protein: CASSEIGTSGGGNTQYF; CDR3 DNA: TGTGCCAGCAGTGAAATAGGGACTAGCGGGGGAGGAAATACGCAGTATTTT